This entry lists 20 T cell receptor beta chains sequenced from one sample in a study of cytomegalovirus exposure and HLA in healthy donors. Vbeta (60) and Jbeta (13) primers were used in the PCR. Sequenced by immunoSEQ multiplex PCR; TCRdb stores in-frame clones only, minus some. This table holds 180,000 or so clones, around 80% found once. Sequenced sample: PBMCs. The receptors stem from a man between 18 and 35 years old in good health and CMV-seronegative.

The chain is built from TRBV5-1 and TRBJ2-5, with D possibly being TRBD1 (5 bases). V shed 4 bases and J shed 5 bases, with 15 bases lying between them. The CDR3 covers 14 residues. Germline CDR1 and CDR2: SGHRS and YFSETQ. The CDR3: CASSGGTGGETQYF. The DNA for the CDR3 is TGCGCCAGCAGCGGTGGTACAGGTGGGGAGACCCAGTACTTC.

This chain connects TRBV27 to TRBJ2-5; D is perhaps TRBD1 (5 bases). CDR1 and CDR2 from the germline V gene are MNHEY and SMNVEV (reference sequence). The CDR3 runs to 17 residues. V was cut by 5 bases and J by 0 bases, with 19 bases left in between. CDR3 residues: CASSPLMGRAYQETQYF. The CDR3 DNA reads TGTGCCAGCAGTCCCCTAATGGGCAGGGCCTACCAAGAGACCCAGTACTTC.

CDR3 in DNA: TGTGCCAGCAGTTATTCGGACAGCAACTATGGCTACACCTTC. The encoded protein is CASSYSDSNYGYTF. This chain links TRBV6-5 with TRBJ1-2; D is possibly TRBD1 (6 bases). V dropped 3 bases and J dropped 2 bases, with 10 bases sitting between them. This CDR3 comprises 14 residues. CDR1 is MNHEY, CDR2 SVGAGI, per germline.

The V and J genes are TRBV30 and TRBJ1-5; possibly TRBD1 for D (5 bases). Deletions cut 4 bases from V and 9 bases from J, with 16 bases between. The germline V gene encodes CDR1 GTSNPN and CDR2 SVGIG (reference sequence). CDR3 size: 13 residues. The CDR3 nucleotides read TGTGCCTGGATGGGGCAGGTCGGGGGGCCCCAGCATTTT. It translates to CAWMGQVGGPQHF.

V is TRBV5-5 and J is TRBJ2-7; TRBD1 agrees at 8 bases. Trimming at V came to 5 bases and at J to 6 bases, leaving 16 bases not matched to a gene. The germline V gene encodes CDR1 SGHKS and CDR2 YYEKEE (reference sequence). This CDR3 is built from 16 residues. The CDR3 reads CASSPSPGQGATEQYF. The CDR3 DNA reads TGTGCCAGCAGTCCCTCCCCGGGGCAGGGGGCGACCGAGCAGTACTTC.

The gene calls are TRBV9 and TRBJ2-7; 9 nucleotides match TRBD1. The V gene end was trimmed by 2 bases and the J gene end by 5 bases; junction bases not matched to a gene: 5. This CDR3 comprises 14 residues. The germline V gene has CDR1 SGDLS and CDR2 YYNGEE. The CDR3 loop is CASSVGQGPHEQYF. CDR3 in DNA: TGTGCCAGCAGCGTGGGACAGGGTCCTCACGAGCAGTACTTC. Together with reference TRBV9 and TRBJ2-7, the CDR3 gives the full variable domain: DSGVTQTPKHLITATGQRVTLRCSPRSGDLSVYWYQQSLDQGLQFLIQYYNGEERAKGNILERFSAQQFPDLHSELNLSSLELGDSALYFCASSVGQGPHEQYFGPGTRLTVT.

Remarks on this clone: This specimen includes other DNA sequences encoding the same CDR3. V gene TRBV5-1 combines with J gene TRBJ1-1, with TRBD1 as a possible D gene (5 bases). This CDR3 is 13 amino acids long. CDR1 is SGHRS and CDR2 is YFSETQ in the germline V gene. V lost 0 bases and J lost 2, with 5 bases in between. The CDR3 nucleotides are TGCGCCAGCAGCTTGGGGGGCAACACTGAAGCTTTCTTT. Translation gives CASSLGGNTEAFF. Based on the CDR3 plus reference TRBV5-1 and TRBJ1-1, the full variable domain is KAGVTQTPRYLIKTRGQQVTLSCSPISGHRSVSWYQQTPGQGLQFLFEYFSETQRNKGNFPGRFSGRQFSNSRSEMNVSTLELGDSALYLCASSLGGNTEAFFGQGTRLTVV.

Here the CDR3 reads CAWSSSRGETQYF. The CDR3, as DNA: TGTGCCTGGAGTTCGTCACGAGGGGAGACCCAGTACTTC. The chain employs TRBV30 and TRBJ2-5, with D tentatively TRBD2 (5 bases). The CDR3 is 13 amino acids. Per germline, CDR1 GTSNPN and CDR2 SVGIG (reference sequence). V was clipped by 2 bases and J by 5 bases, with 12 bases between them.

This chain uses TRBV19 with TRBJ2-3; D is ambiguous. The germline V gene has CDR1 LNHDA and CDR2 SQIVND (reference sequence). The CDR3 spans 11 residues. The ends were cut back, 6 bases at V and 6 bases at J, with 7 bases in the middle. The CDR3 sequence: CASRSGDTQYF. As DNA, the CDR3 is TGTGCCAGTAGATCCGGGGATACGCAGTATTTT.

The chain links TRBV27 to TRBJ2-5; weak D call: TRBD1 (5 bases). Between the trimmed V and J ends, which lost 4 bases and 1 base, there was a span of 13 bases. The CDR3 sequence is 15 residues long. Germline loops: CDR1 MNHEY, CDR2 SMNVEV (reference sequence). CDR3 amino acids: CASSWGRSTQETQYF. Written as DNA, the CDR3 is TGTGCCAGCAGTTGGGGCAGGAGTACCCAAGAGACCCAGTACTTC.

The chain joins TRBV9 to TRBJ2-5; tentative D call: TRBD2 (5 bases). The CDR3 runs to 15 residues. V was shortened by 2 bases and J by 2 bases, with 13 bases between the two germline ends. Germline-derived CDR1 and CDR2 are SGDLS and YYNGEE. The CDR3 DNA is TGTGCCAGCAGCGTTGCCCCTAGAGGGCAAGAGACCCAGTACTTC. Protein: CASSVAPRGQETQYF.

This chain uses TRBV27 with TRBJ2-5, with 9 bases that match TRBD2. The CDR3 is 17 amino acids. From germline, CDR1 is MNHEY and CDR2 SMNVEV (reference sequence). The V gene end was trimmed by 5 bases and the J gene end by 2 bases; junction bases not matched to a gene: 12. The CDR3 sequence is CASSPPRLAGIQETQYF. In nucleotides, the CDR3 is TGTGCCAGCAGTCCTCCCCGGCTAGCGGGGATACAAGAGACCCAGTACTTC.

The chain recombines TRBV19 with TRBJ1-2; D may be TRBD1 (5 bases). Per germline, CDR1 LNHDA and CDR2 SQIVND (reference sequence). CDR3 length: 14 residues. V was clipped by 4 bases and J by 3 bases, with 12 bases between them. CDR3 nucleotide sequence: TGTGCCAGTAGTAAATTAGACAGTTACTATGGCTACACCTTC. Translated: CASSKLDSYYGYTF.

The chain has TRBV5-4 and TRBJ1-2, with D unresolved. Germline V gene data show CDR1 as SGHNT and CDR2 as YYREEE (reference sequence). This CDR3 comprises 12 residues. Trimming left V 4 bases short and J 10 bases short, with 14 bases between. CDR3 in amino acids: CASSQEQTTYTF. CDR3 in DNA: TGTGCCAGCAGCCAAGAACAGACAACCTACACCTTC.

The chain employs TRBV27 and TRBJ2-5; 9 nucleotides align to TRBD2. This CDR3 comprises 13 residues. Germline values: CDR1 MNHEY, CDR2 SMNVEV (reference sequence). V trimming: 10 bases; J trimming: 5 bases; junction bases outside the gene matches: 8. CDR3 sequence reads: CATVDTSGETQYF. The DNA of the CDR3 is TGTGCCACCGTTGACACTAGCGGGGAGACCCAGTACTTC.

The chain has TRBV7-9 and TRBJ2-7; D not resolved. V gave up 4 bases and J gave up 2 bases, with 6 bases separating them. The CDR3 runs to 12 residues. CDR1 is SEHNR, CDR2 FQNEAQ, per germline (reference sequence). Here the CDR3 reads CASSSHPYEQYF. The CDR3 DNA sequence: TGTGCCAGCAGCTCACACCCCTACGAGCAGTACTTC.

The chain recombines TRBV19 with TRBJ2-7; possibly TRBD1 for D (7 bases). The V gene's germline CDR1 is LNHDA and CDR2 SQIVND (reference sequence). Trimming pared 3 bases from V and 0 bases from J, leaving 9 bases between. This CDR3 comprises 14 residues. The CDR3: CASSIQGGSYEQYF. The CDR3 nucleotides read TGTGCCAGTAGTATCCAGGGGGGCTCCTACGAGCAGTACTTC. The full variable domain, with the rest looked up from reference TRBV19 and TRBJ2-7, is DGGITQSPKYLFRKEGQNVTLSCEQNLNHDAMYWYRQDPGQGLRLIYYSQIVNDFQKGDIAEGYSVSREKKESFPLTVTSAQKNPTAFYLCASSIQGGSYEQYFGPGTRLTVT.

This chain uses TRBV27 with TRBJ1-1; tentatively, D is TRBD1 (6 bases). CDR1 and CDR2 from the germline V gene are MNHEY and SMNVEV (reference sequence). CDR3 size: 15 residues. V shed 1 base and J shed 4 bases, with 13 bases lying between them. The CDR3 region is CASSLWARGGTEAFF. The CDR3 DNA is TGTGCCAGCAGTTTATGGGCCAGAGGGGGCACTGAAGCTTTCTTT.

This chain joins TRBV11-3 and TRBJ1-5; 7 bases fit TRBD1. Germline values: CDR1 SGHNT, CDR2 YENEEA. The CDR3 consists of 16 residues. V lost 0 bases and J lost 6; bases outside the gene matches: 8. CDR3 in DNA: TGTGCCAGCAGCTTAGACTCGAGACAGGGTACTCAGCCCCAGCATTTT. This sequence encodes CASSLDSRQGTQPQHF.

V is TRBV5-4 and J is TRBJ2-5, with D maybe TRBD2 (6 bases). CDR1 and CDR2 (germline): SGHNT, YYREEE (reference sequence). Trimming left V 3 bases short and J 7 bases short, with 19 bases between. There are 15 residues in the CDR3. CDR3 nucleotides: TGTGCCAGCAGCTCTGCGATGGGGGGAACGGGGACCCAGTACTTC. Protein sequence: CASSSAMGGTGTQYF. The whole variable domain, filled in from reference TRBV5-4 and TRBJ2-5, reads ETGVTQSPTHLIKTRGQQVTLRCSSQSGHNTVSWYQQALGQGPQFIFQYYREEENGRGNFPPRFSGLQFPNYSSELNVNALELDDSALYLCASSSAMGGTGTQYFGPGTRLLVL.